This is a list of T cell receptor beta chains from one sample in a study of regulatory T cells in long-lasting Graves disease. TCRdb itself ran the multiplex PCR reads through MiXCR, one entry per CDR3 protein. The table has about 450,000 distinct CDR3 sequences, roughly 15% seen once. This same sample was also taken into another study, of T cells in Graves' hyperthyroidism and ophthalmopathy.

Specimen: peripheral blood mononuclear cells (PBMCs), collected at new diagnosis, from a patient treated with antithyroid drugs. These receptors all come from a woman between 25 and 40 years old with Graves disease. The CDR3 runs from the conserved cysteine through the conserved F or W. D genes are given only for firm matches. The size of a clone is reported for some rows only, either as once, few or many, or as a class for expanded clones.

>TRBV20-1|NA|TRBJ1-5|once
CSAKTGDSNQPQHF
TGCAGTGCTAAGACAGGTGATAGCAATCAGCCCCAGCATTTT
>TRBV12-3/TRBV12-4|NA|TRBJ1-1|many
CASMDTEAFF
TGTGCCAGCATGGACACCGAAGCTTTCTTT
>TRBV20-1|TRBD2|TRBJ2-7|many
CSARPLRPSGSYEQYF
TGCAGTGCTAGGCCGCTCCGTCCTAGCGGATCCTACGAGCAGTACTTC
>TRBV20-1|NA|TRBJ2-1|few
CSARDLIQWSYNEQFF
TGCAGTGCTAGAGATCTTATCCAGTGGTCCTACAATGAGCAGTTCTTC
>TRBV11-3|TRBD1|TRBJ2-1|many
CASSDGQGDEQFF
TGTGCCAGCAGCGACGGACAGGGCGATGAGCAGTTCTTC
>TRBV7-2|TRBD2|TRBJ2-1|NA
CAIKRESNEQFF
TGTGCCATCAAGCGGGAGTCCAATGAGCAGTTCTTC
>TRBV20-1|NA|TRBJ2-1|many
CSAKVNNEQFF
TGCAGTGCTAAGGTCAACAATGAGCAGTTCTTC
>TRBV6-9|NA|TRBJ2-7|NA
CASSSWDGGAYEQYF
TGTGCCAGCAGTTCCTGGGACGGGGGAGCCTACGAGCAGTACTTC
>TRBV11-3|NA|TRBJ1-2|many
CASSPRGGRIYGYTF
TGTGCCAGCAGCCCTAGGGGGGGGCGGATCTATGGCTACACCTTC
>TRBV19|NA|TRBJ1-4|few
CASSRVGEKLFF
TGTGCCAGTAGCCGGGTCGGAGAAAAACTGTTTTTT
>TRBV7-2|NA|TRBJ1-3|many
CASSLFRSSGNTIYF
TGTGCCAGCAGCTTATTCAGGAGCTCTGGAAACACCATATATTTT
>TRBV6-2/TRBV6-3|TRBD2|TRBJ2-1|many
CAISTSGAYNEQFF
TGTGCCATCTCCACTAGCGGGGCCTACAATGAGCAGTTCTTC
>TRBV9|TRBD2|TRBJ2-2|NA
CASSVSRREIGTGELFF
TGTGCCAGCAGCGTGAGTCGGCGGGAGATCGGCACCGGGGAGCTGTTTTTT
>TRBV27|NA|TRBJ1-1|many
CASSPRRGRNTEAFF
TGTGCCAGCAGTCCCCGCAGGGGTAGGAACACTGAAGCTTTCTTT
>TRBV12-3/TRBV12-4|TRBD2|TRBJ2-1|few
CASRGGLAGISNEQFF
TGTGCCAGCAGGGGGGGACTAGCGGGTATCAGTAATGAGCAGTTCTTC
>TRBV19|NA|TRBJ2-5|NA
CASSTGRQETQYF
TGTGCCAGTAGCACGGGACGGCAAGAGACCCAGTACTTC
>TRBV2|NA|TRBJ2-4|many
CASKVFGAENIQYF
TGTGCCAGCAAGGTTTTTGGGGCAGAAAACATTCAGTACTTC
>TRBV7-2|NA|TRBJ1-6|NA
CASSSTTYNSPLHF
TGTGCCAGCAGCTCAACCACCTATAATTCACCCCTCCACTTT
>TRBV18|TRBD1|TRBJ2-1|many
CASSRSFGTGNNEQFF
TGTGCCAGCTCACGCTCGTTCGGGACAGGGAACAATGAGCAGTTCTTC
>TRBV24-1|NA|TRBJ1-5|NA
CATSDLYDSPQHF
TGTGCCACCAGTGACCTGTATGATTCGCCCCAGCATTTT
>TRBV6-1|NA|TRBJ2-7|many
CASRPRTDYYEQYF
TGTGCCAGCAGACCAAGGACCGACTACTACGAGCAGTACTTC
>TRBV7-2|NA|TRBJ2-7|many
CASSPGPGSYEQYF
TGTGCCAGCAGCCCCGGACCAGGGTCCTACGAGCAGTACTTC
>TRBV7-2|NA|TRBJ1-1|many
CASSLDHSAPAFF
TGTGCCAGCAGCTTAGATCACAGTGCCCCGGCTTTCTTT
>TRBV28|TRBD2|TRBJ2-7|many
CASSRTSGSLYEQYF
TGTGCCAGCAGCCGGACTAGCGGGAGTCTCTACGAGCAGTACTTC
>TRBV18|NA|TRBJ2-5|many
CASSPTIQETQYF
TGTGCCAGCTCACCAACTATCCAAGAGACCCAGTACTTC
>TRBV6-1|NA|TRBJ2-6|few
CASSKISSGANVLTF
TGTGCCAGCAGCAAAATCAGCTCTGGGGCCAACGTCCTGACTTTC
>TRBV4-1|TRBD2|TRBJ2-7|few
CASSQLRSSGSGTYEQYF
TGCGCCAGCAGCCAATTAAGAAGTAGCGGGAGTGGGACCTACGAGCAGTACTTC
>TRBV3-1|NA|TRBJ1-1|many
CASSSGYSLGKNTEAFF
TGTGCCAGCAGCAGTGGCTACTCGTTGGGCAAGAACACTGAAGCTTTCTTT
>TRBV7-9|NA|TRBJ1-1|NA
CASSLPPNTEAFF
TGTGCCAGCAGCCTCCCTCCGAACACTGAAGCTTTCTTT
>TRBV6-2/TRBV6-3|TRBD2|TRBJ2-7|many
CASSRLAHSYEQYF
TGTGCCAGCAGTAGACTAGCGCACTCCTACGAGCAGTACTTC
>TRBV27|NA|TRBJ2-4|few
CASSWVGANIQYF
TGTGCCAGCAGTTGGGTGGGCGCAAACATTCAGTACTTC
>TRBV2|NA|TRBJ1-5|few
CASSGGTLRGGPQHF
TGTGCCAGCAGTGGCGGGACTCTTCGAGGAGGGCCCCAGCATTTT
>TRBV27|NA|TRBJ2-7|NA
CASSHDYSGLAYEQYF
TGTGCCAGCAGTCACGACTACTCCGGGCTAGCCTACGAGCAGTACTTC
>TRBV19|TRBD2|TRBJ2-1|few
CASSIRLAGGSYNEQFF
TGTGCCAGTAGTATTAGACTAGCGGGAGGATCCTACAATGAGCAGTTCTTC
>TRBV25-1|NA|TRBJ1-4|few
CASSELGRFGGEKLFF
TGTGCCAGCAGTGAACTCGGACGGTTCGGGGGTGAAAAACTGTTTTTT
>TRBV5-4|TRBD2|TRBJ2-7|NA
CASTRGGDEQYF
TGTGCCAGCACCCGGGGGGGTGACGAGCAGTACTTC
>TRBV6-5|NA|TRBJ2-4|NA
CASSLWKNIQYF
TGTGCCAGCAGTTTATGGAAAAACATTCAGTACTTC
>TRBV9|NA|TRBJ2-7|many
CASSVLPASYEQYF
TGTGCCAGCAGCGTATTGCCTGCCTCCTACGAGCAGTACTTC
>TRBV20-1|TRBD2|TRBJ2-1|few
CSALKLAGRGNEQFF
TGCAGTGCACTGAAACTAGCGGGACGGGGGAATGAGCAGTTCTTC
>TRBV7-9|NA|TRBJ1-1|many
CASSSPDRLNTEAFF
TGTGCCAGCAGCTCACCGGACAGATTGAACACTGAAGCTTTCTTT
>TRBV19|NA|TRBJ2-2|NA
CATEEVGRNTGELFF
TGTGCCACCGAGGAGGTGGGACGGAACACCGGGGAGCTGTTTTTT
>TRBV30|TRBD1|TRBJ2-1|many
CAWSLTGGSRNEQFF
TGTGCCTGGAGCCTGACAGGGGGCAGTAGAAATGAGCAGTTCTTC
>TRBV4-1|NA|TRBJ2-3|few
CASSQSVDADTQYF
TGCGCCAGCAGCCAATCCGTGGATGCAGATACGCAGTATTTT
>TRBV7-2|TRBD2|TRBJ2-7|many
CASSFHTLAGVYEQYF
TGTGCCAGCAGCTTCCACACACTAGCGGGAGTGTATGAGCAGTACTTC
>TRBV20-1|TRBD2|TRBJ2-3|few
CSAFGSGEGLSYTDTQYF
TGCAGTGCCTTTGGTAGCGGGGAGGGCCTGTCTTACACAGATACGCAGTATTTT